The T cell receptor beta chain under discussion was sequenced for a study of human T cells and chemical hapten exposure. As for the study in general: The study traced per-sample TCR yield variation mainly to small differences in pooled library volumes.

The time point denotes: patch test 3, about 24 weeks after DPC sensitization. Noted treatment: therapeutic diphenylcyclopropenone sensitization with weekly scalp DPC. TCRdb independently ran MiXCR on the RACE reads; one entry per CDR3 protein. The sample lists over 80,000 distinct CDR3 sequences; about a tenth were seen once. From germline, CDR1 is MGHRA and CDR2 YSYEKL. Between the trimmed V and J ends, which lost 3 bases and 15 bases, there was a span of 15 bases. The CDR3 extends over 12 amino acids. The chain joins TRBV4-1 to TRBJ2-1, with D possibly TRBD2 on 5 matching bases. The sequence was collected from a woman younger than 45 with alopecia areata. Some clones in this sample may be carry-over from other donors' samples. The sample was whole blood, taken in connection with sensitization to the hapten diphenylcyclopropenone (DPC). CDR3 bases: TGCGCCAGCAGCCAGTCTCCGGGATCCTCGTTCTTC. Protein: CASSQSPGSSFF.